Presented here are 21 T cell receptor beta chains from one specimen sequenced in a study of blood T cell repertoires in COVID-19. Measured with immunoSEQ multiplex PCR; TCRdb has only the in-frame clones, and not every one. The sample has some 240,000 clones, more than 70% seen once. Input material: peripheral blood. The receptor set was obtained from a human donor in a cohort sampled during active COVID-19.

This clone was counted between two and nine times. V and J are TRBV4-2 and TRBJ2-7; TRBD2 agrees at 8 bases. The V gene end was trimmed by 4 bases and the J gene end by 2 bases; junction bases not matched to a gene: 22. The CDR3 covers 20 residues. Per germline, CDR1 LGHNA and CDR2 YNFKEQ. The CDR3 here is CASSPFQASSGQPYPYEQYF. CDR3 bases: TGTGCCAGCAGCCCCTTTCAGGCGTCTAGCGGGCAACCTTACCCCTACGAGCAGTACTTC.

The chain employs TRBV5-6 and TRBJ1-5, with no clear D. Trimming took 2 bases from V and 5 from J, leaving 8 bases between them. This CDR3 comprises 13 residues. CDR1 and CDR2 (germline): SGHDT, YYEEEE. The CDR3 is CASSFGRDQPQHF. The CDR3 DNA reads as TGTGCCAGCAGCTTTGGGAGGGATCAGCCCCAGCATTTT.

The rearrangement links TRBV5-1 to TRBJ1-1, with D possibly being TRBD1 (6 bases). The length of the CDR3 is 12 residues. Germline V CDR1 and CDR2: SGHRS, YFSETQ. The V end was cut by 2 bases, the J end by 7 bases, with 9 bases between. The CDR3 region has the DNA TGCGCCAGCAGCTTCTTGGACAGTGAAGCTTTCTTT. Translation gives CASSFLDSEAFF.

About this clone itself: The same CDR3 arises from other DNA sequences in this sample as well. The chain joins TRBV5-1 to TRBJ2-3; 10 nucleotides line up with TRBD2. V lost 0 bases to trimming and J lost 1 base; unmatched junction nucleotides: 2. The CDR3 is made up of 16 amino acids. The germline V gene has CDR1 SGHRS and CDR2 YFSETQ. CDR3 bases: TGCGCCAGCAGCTTGGGAAGCGGGAGGGGCACAGATACGCAGTATTTT. Protein: CASSLGSGRGTDTQYF. Using reference TRBV5-1 and TRBJ2-3 for the parts outside the CDR3, the full variable domain is KAGVTQTPRYLIKTRGQQVTLSCSPISGHRSVSWYQQTPGQGLQFLFEYFSETQRNKGNFPGRFSGRQFSNSRSEMNVSTLELGDSALYLCASSLGSGRGTDTQYFGPGTRLTVL.

This chain uses TRBV2 with TRBJ2-7; D is possibly TRBD2 (7 bases). V gave up 7 bases and J gave up 4 bases, with 17 bases separating them. The CDR3 covers 14 residues. Germline lookup yields CDR1 SNHLY and CDR2 FYNNEI. For the CDR3, the DNA is TGTGCCAGCATGGAAGGGAGGGGGATTTACGAGCAGTACTTC. As protein: CASMEGRGIYEQYF.

The gene calls are TRBV5-1 and TRBJ1-2, with 11 bases aligning to TRBD1. The CDR3 is made up of 15 amino acids. Germline CDR1 reads SGHRS; CDR2 reads YFSETQ. The trim removed 4 bases at V and 8 bases at J, leaving 10 bases unmatched. The CDR3 reads CASSLAGTGGEGYTF. The CDR3 nucleotides are TGCGCCAGCAGCCTCGCCGGGACAGGGGGGGAAGGCTACACCTTC.

The rearrangement joins TRBV4-2 to TRBJ2-3, with a possible D match to TRBD2 (5 bases). CDR1 LGHNA and CDR2 YNFKEQ come from the germline V gene. The CDR3 has 16 amino acids. The V end was cut by 0 bases, the J end by 5 bases, with 15 bases between. In DNA form, the CDR3 reads TGTGCCAGCAGCCAAGATCAAACTAGATCTGTAGATACGCAGTATTTT. Translating gives CASSQDQTRSVDTQYF.

This clone was seen just once. The chain uses TRBV7-2 and TRBJ1-1, with D unresolved. V was pared by 5 bases and J by 1 base, with 8 bases between. CDR3 size: 13 residues. Germline CDR1 reads SGHTA; CDR2 reads FQGNSA. The CDR3 DNA is TGTGCCAGCAGCCAGGCGAGGAACACTGAAGCTTTCTTT. This translates into CASSQARNTEAFF.

The CDR3 DNA is TGCGCCAGCAGCTCCTCATCGGCGGGTAGTGAGACCCAGTACTTC. It codes for CASSSSSAGSETQYF. The chain joins TRBV5-1 to TRBJ2-5, with a tentative D call TRBD2 (5 bases). This CDR3 is 15 amino acids long. V was trimmed by 3 bases and J by 5 bases, leaving 17 bases between them. Germline V gives CDR1 SGHRS, CDR2 YFSETQ.

Concerning this clone: A much larger clone lies one base from this, so it may be a read error. The V call is TRBV6-2 or TRBV6-3, the J call TRBJ2-2; 7 bases agree with TRBD1. This CDR3 comprises 14 residues. Germline loops: CDR1 MNHEY, CDR2 SVGEGT. V lost 5 bases to trimming and J lost 6 bases; unmatched junction nucleotides: 6. CDR3 DNA: TGTGCCAGCAGTGACCCAGGGGGTGCCGGGGAGCTGTTTTTT. This gives the protein CASSDPGGAGELFF.

The chain couples TRBV4-3 to TRBJ1-6; D gene unclear. The CDR3 runs 13 residues. Trimming stripped 2 bases from V and 10 bases from J, with 9 bases between. The germline V gene has CDR1 LGHNA and CDR2 YSLEER. The CDR3 coding sequence is TGCGCCAGCAGCCAAAACATCCGCTCACCCCTCCACTTT. Its protein product is CASSQNIRSPLHF.

CDR3 amino acids: CATSDLQRGGRETQYF. The CDR3 nucleotides are TGTGCCACCAGTGATTTGCAGCGGGGGGGCCGGGAGACCCAGTACTTC. The chain links TRBV24-1 to TRBJ2-5; TRBD2 matches at 10 bases. CDR3 size: 16 residues. Germline V CDR1 and CDR2: KGHDR, SFDVKD. V shed 0 bases, J shed 5 bases, and the junction held 5 bases outside the gene matches.

The J gene is TRBJ2-2, the V gene TRBV6-1, with D possibly being TRBD2 (5 bases). V was pared by 4 bases and J by 3 bases, with 27 bases between. The CDR3 has 20 residues. Germline values: CDR1 MNHNS, CDR2 SASEGT. CDR3 bases: TGTGCCAGCAGTGCGCTCCGGGGTGTGAGCCTAGGAGGAGACACCGGGGAGCTGTTTTTT. The encoded protein is CASSALRGVSLGGDTGELFF.

The table lists this clone with a few counts. This rearrangement joins TRBV4-2 to TRBJ1-1; possibly TRBD1 for D (6 bases). The germline V gene has CDR1 LGHNA and CDR2 YNFKEQ. The CDR3 runs 18 residues. Trimming pared 3 bases from V and 1 base from J, leaving 21 bases between. Written as DNA, the CDR3 is TGTGCCAGCAGCCATAACCTGGGGGTAGACAGGCCGAACACTGAAGCTTTCTTT. Protein sequence: CASSHNLGVDRPNTEAFF.

The chain is built from TRBV28 and TRBJ2-1; D not resolved. V was shortened by 3 bases and J by 7 bases, with 7 bases between the two germline ends. The germline V gene encodes CDR1 MDHEN and CDR2 SYDVKM. The CDR3 has 12 residues. CDR3 nucleotide sequence: TGTGCCAGCAGTTTGGAGAGGAATGAGCAGTTCTTC. It encodes CASSLERNEQFF.

The chain carries TRBV4-1 and TRBJ1-2; D perhaps matches TRBD1 (6 bases). V was cut by 0 bases and J by 4 bases, with 12 bases left in between. From germline, CDR1 is MGHRA and CDR2 YSYEKL. CDR3 size: 15 residues. This CDR3 is CASSQDGDTSYGYTF. CDR3 in DNA: TGCGCCAGCAGCCAAGATGGGGACACTTCCTATGGCTACACCTTC.

The chain employs TRBV5-1 and TRBJ2-7, with D perhaps matching TRBD1 (5 bases). Germline CDR1 reads SGHRS; CDR2 reads YFSETQ. This CDR3 is 16 amino acids long. Trimming stripped 0 bases from V and 3 bases from J, with 16 bases between. CDR3 in amino acids: CASSLADTQGDYEQYF. The CDR3 DNA reads as TGCGCCAGCAGCTTGGCGGACACGCAAGGGGACTACGAGCAGTACTTC.

The chain has TRBV2 and TRBJ1-3, with 7 positions matching TRBD1. After removal of 5 bases from V and 2 bases from J, the junction contained 9 bases not matched to a gene. The CDR3 totals 16 residues. Germline V gene data show CDR1 as SNHLY and CDR2 as FYNNEI. The CDR3 here is CASSKDRQGPGNTIYF. The CDR3 nucleotides read TGTGCCAGCAGTAAAGACCGACAGGGCCCTGGAAACACCATATATTTT.

This chain links TRBV5-4 with TRBJ2-7; D perhaps matches TRBD2 (7 bases). Trimming removed 1 base at V and 6 bases at J, with 11 bases between. Germline CDR1 is SGHNT and CDR2 is YYREEE (reference sequence). CDR3 length equals 13 residues. The CDR3 sequence is CASSLRGGSEQYF. The CDR3 DNA sequence: TGTGCCAGCAGCTTGAGGGGGGGCTCCGAGCAGTACTTC.

The chain has TRBV18 and TRBJ2-7, with D tentatively TRBD1 (5 bases). V shed 6 bases and J shed 4 bases, with 13 bases lying between them. This CDR3 contains 13 residues. Germline CDR1 reads KGHSH; CDR2 reads LQKENI. This CDR3 is CASSLRQSYEQYF. In nucleotides, the CDR3 is TGTGCCAGCTCTCTCCGACAGAGTTACGAGCAGTACTTC. Full variable domain (missing parts from reference TRBV18 and TRBJ2-7): NAGVMQNPRHLVRRRGQEARLRCSPMKGHSHVYWYRQLPEEGLKFMVYLQKENIIDESGMPKERFSAEFPKEGPSILRIQQVVRGDSAAYFCASSLRQSYEQYFGPGTRLTVT.

DNA for the CDR3: TGTGCCAGCAGCCAAGGGGGGGTTGGTCAGCCCCAGCATTTT. Amino acids: CASSQGGVGQPQHF. The chain recombines TRBV3-1 (or the pseudogene TRBV3-2) with TRBJ1-5, with a possible D match to TRBD1 (5 bases). The V gene lost 1 base and the J gene lost 6 bases, with 10 bases spanning the gap. CDR1 and CDR2 (germline): LGHDT, YNNKEL (reference sequence). This CDR3 comprises 14 residues.